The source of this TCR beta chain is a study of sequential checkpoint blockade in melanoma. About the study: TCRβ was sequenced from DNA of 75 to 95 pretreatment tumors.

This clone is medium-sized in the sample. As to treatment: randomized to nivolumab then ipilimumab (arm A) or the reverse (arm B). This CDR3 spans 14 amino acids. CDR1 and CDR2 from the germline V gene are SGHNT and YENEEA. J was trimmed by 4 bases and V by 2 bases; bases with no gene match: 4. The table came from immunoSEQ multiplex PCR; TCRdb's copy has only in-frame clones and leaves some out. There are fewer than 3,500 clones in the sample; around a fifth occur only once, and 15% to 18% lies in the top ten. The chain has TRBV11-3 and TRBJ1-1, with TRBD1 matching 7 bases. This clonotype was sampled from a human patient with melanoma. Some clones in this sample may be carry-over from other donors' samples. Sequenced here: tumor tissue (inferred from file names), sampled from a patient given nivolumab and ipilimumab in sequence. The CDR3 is CASSLRQGPTEAFF. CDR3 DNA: TGTGCCAGCAGCTTAAGACAGGGTCCCACTGAAGCTTTCTTT.